This is a list of T cell receptor beta chains from one sample in a study of blood T cells in healthy people across ages. From the 5' RACE reads, TCRdb called clonotypes with MiXCR, one entry per CDR3 protein. This table holds around 520,000 distinct CDR3 sequences, about 29% found once. This sample was shared with a second study, whose subject was T cells of mothers and their children.

Sequenced: blood. These receptors were taken from a boy aged 2 to 10 in good health. The CDR3 runs from the conserved cysteine through the conserved F or W. The order of the fields is D gene, clone size, V gene, J gene, CDR3 protein. The D gene is left open where the match is weak. Some rows have no size entry. The others give once, few or many, or a class for an expanded clone.

d_gene: TRBD2; abundance: NA; v_gene: TRBV9; j_gene: TRBJ2-1; CDR3aa: CASSVVAGGLDEQFF
d_gene: NA; abundance: NA; v_gene: TRBV6-1; j_gene: TRBJ2-1; CDR3aa: CASSERFYGDEQFF
d_gene: NA; abundance: few; v_gene: TRBV11-2; j_gene: TRBJ2-7; CDR3aa: CASSYTSGTYGYEQYF
d_gene: NA; abundance: many; v_gene: TRBV10-3; j_gene: TRBJ1-5; CDR3aa: CAISESGRGSNQPQHF
d_gene: TRBD1; abundance: NA; v_gene: TRBV6-6; j_gene: TRBJ1-5; CDR3aa: CASSLRGQGYNQPQHF
d_gene: TRBD2; abundance: NA; v_gene: TRBV9; j_gene: TRBJ2-5; CDR3aa: CASSEGNLAGGETQYF
d_gene: NA; abundance: NA; v_gene: TRBV27; j_gene: TRBJ2-1; CDR3aa: CASSLYGAGEQFF
d_gene: NA; abundance: NA; v_gene: TRBV20-1; j_gene: TRBJ2-3; CDR3aa: CSAVTGLTDTQYF
d_gene: TRBD1; abundance: few; v_gene: TRBV29-1; j_gene: TRBJ2-3; CDR3aa: CRADRGTDTQYF
d_gene: TRBD1; abundance: few; v_gene: TRBV29-1; j_gene: TRBJ2-5; CDR3aa: CSVEDLRDRSSQYF
d_gene: TRBD1; abundance: once; v_gene: TRBV7-2; j_gene: TRBJ2-2; CDR3aa: CASSLDRVKNAGELFF
d_gene: TRBD2; abundance: NA; v_gene: TRBV4-3; j_gene: TRBJ2-3; CDR3aa: CASSQEARGGGPDTQYF
d_gene: TRBD2; abundance: NA; v_gene: TRBV20-1; j_gene: TRBJ2-1; CDR3aa: CSASGLAGAPVEQFF
d_gene: TRBD1; abundance: few; v_gene: TRBV12-3/TRBV12-4; j_gene: TRBJ1-4; CDR3aa: CASSDRGGINEKLFF
d_gene: NA; abundance: NA; v_gene: TRBV6-6; j_gene: TRBJ2-7; CDR3aa: CASSWGGPNEQYF
d_gene: NA; abundance: NA; v_gene: TRBV7-9; j_gene: TRBJ1-4; CDR3aa: CASRGPRTPNEKLFF
d_gene: TRBD1; abundance: NA; v_gene: TRBV24-1; j_gene: NA; CDR3aa: CATSDPTTGGSEQFF
d_gene: NA; abundance: few; v_gene: TRBV29-1; j_gene: TRBJ2-5; CDR3aa: CSVFGRGRETQYF
d_gene: TRBD2; abundance: NA; v_gene: TRBV24-1; j_gene: TRBJ2-1; CDR3aa: CATSDFDSRASGVYNEQFF
d_gene: NA; abundance: NA; v_gene: TRBV14; j_gene: NA; CDR3aa: CASSQGVGRGVYEQYF
d_gene: NA; abundance: few; v_gene: TRBV27; j_gene: NA; CDR3aa: CASSLREGPPFHEQYF
d_gene: NA; abundance: few; v_gene: TRBV14; j_gene: TRBJ1-1; CDR3aa: CASSQDRTGVWVQNTEAFF
d_gene: TRBD1; abundance: NA; v_gene: TRBV5-8; j_gene: TRBJ2-5; CDR3aa: CASQSTTGYGETQYF
d_gene: NA; abundance: few; v_gene: TRBV5-5; j_gene: TRBJ1-2; CDR3aa: CASSLGAVGGYGYTF
d_gene: TRBD1; abundance: few; v_gene: TRBV7-9; j_gene: NA; CDR3aa: CASSSRGTGKETQYF
d_gene: NA; abundance: few; v_gene: TRBV25-1; j_gene: TRBJ1-4; CDR3aa: CAGSTHPDRFNEKLFF
d_gene: TRBD1; abundance: few; v_gene: TRBV5-5; j_gene: TRBJ2-7; CDR3aa: CASSPRDRRPEQYF
d_gene: NA; abundance: NA; v_gene: TRBV2; j_gene: TRBJ2-1; CDR3aa: CASSDGLGRSYNEQFF
d_gene: TRBD2; abundance: many; v_gene: TRBV7-9; j_gene: TRBJ2-3; CDR3aa: CASSLRAGEGQTDTQYF
d_gene: TRBD1; abundance: NA; v_gene: TRBV7-9; j_gene: TRBJ2-7; CDR3aa: CVSSLTGAGEQYF
d_gene: TRBD1; abundance: NA; v_gene: TRBV4-1; j_gene: NA; CDR3aa: CASSQPTDRGYEQYF
d_gene: NA; abundance: few; v_gene: TRBV28; j_gene: TRBJ1-6; CDR3aa: CATWGRNNSPLHF
d_gene: NA; abundance: few; v_gene: TRBV12-3/TRBV12-4; j_gene: TRBJ2-2; CDR3aa: CASSLGGVGELFF
d_gene: TRBD1; abundance: many; v_gene: TRBV20-1; j_gene: TRBJ1-2; CDR3aa: CSAGTVYGYTF
d_gene: NA; abundance: few; v_gene: TRBV3-1; j_gene: TRBJ2-6; CDR3aa: CASSSGSGANVLTF
d_gene: NA; abundance: NA; v_gene: TRBV7-6; j_gene: TRBJ2-7; CDR3aa: CASSLVFGWPYEQYF
d_gene: TRBD2; abundance: NA; v_gene: TRBV5-5; j_gene: TRBJ2-2; CDR3aa: CASTPGLAAGELFF
d_gene: NA; abundance: NA; v_gene: TRBV20-1; j_gene: TRBJ2-5; CDR3aa: CSARDYGVGGSKQYF